This T cell receptor (beta chain) was obtained from a study of CD8+ T cells in alopecia areata. Specified treatment: oral pan-JAK inhibitor, 5-10 mg twice daily. Unmatched junction bases numbered 10, after V lost 1 base and J lost 6 bases. This CDR3 comprises 17 residues. CDR1 and CDR2 (germline): MGHRA, YSYEKL. cDNA prepared by RNA extraction and subsequent reverse transcription served as the template for sequencing. Produced via immunoSEQ multiplex PCR; TCRdb's table is partial and in-frame only. The sample records about 200,000 clones, 35% to 40% being singletons. The sequence was obtained from a human donor with alopecia areata. The V call is TRBV4-1, the J call TRBJ1-5; 9 nucleotides match TRBD1. The sequencing used CD4+ T cells sorted from blood, collected at roughly week 30, from a patient treated with tofacitinib. CDR3 DNA sequence: TGCGCCAGCAGCCAAGTAGTACAGGGGGCGGGTGGTCAGCCCCAGCATTTT. This sequence encodes CASSQVVQGAGGQPQHF.